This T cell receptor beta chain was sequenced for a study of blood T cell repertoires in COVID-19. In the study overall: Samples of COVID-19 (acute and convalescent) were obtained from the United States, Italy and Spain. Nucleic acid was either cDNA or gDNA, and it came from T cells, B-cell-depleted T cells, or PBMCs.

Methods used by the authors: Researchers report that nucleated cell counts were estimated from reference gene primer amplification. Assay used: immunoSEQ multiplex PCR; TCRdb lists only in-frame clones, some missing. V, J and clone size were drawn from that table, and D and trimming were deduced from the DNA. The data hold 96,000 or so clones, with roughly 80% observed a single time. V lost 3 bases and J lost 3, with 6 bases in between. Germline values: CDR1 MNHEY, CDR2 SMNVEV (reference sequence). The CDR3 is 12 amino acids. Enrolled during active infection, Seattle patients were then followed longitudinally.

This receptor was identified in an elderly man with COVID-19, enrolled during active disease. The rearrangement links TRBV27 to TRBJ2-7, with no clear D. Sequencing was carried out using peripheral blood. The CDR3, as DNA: TGTGCCAGCAGTTTCGGTGGCTACGAGCAGTACTTC. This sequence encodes CASSFGGYEQYF.